This T cell receptor (beta chain) comes out of a study of T cell responses to AZD1222 COVID-19 vaccine. With V trimmed by 5 bases and J by 6 bases, 5 bases remained unmatched. The CDR3 consists of 15 residues. Germline V gene sequence: CDR1 MNHEY, CDR2 SVGAGI. Clones were sequenced by immunoSEQ multiplex PCR, and TCRdb holds only the in-frame ones, with some missing. This table has 95,000 or so clones, 70% to 90% appearing once. The V call is TRBV6-5, the J call TRBJ2-1; 12 nucleotides agree with TRBD2. The clonotype originates from an adult in good health. This specimen consisted of peripheral blood, obtained on day 0 of AZD1222 vaccination. The CDR3 DNA is TGTGCCAGCAGTCCTCTAGCGGGGGGGCCCAATGAGCAGTTCTTC. It specifies CASSPLAGGPNEQFF.